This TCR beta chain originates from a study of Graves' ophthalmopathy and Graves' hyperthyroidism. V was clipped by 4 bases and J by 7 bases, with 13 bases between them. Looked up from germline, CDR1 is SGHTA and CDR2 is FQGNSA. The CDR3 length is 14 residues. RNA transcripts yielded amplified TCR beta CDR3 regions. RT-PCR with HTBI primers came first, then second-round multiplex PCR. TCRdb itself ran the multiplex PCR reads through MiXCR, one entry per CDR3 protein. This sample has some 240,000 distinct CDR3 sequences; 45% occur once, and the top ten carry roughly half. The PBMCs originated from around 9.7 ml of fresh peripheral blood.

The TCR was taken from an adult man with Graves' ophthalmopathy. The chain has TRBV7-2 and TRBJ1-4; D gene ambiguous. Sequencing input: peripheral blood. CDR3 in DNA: TGTGCCAGCAGCTCGGACGGAAGAAGTGAAAAACTGTTTTTT. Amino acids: CASSSDGRSEKLFF.